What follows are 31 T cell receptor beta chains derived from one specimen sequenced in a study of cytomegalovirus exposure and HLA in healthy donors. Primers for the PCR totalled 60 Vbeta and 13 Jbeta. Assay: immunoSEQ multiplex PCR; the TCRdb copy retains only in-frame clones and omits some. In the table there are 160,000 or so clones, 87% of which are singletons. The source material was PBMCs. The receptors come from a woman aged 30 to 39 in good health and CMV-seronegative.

CDR3 in amino acids: CASSHQLAGVFTGELFF. Written as DNA, the CDR3 is TGCGCCAGCAGCCATCAACTAGCGGGAGTGTTCACCGGGGAGCTGTTTTTT. V gene TRBV4-1 combines with J gene TRBJ2-2, with 11 bases that match TRBD2. This CDR3 has 17 residues. Per germline, CDR1 MGHRA and CDR2 YSYEKL. Trimming removed 3 bases from V and 4 bases from J; junction bases left unmatched: 7.

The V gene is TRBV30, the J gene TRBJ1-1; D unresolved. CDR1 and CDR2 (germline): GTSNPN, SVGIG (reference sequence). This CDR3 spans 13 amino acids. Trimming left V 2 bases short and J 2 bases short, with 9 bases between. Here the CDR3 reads CAWSRQVNTEAFF. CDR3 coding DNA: TGTGCCTGGAGTAGGCAGGTTAACACTGAAGCTTTCTTT.

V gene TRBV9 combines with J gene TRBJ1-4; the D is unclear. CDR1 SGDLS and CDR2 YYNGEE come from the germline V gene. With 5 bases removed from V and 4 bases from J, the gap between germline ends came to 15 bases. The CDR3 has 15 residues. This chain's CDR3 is CASSGKGGFNEKLFF. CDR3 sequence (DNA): TGTGCCAGCAGTGGCAAAGGAGGCTTTAATGAAAAACTGTTTTTT.

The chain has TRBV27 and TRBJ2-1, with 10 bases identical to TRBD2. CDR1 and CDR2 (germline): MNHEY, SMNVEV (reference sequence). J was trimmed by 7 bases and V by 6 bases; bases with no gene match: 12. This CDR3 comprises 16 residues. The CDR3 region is CASSPGIAGGRNEQFF. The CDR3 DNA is TGTGCCAGCAGCCCCGGAATAGCGGGGGGTAGAAATGAGCAGTTCTTC.

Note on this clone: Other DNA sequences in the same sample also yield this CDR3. The CDR3 DNA reads as TGTGCCAGCAGTACCCCCGGGACAGGTGGATACGAGCAGTACTTC. Translated, it gives CASSTPGTGGYEQYF. V usage is TRBV28 and J usage is TRBJ2-7; 8 bases map to TRBD1. Germline CDR1 and CDR2: MDHEN and SYDVKM. The V and J ends lost 5 bases and 4 bases, in that order; junction bases with no gene match: 10. The CDR3 spans 15 residues.

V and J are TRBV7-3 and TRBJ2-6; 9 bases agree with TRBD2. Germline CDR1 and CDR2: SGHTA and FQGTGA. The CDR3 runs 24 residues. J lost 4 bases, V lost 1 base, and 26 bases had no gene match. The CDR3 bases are TGTGCCAGCAGCTTAATAGGGCCCTCGAGCTCTAGGATAGCGGGAGAGCTGGGGGCCAACGTCCTGACTTTC. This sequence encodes CASSLIGPSSSRIAGELGANVLTF.

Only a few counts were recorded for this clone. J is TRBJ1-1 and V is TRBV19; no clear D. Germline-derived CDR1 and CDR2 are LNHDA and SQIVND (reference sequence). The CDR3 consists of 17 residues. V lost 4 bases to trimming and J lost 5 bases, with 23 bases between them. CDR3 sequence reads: CASSTVLGSQAGTEAFF. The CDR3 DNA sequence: TGTGCCAGTAGTACGGTATTGGGCAGTCAAGCGGGGACTGAAGCTTTCTTT.

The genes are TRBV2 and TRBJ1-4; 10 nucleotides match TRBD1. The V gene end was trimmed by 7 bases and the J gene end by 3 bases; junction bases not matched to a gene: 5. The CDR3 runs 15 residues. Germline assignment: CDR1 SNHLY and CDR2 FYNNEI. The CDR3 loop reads CASIRQGASNEKLFF. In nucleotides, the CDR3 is TGTGCCAGCATCCGACAGGGGGCTTCTAATGAAAAACTGTTTTTT.

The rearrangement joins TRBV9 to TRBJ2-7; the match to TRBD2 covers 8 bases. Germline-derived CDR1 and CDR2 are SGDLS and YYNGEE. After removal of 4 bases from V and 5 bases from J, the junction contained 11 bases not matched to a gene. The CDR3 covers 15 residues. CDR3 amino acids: CASSPGLASRNEQYF. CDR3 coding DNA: TGTGCCAGCAGCCCCGGACTAGCATCGAGGAACGAGCAGTACTTC.

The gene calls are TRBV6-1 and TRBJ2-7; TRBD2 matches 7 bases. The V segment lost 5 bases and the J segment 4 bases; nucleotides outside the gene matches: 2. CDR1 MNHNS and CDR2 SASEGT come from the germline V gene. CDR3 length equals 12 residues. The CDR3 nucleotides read TGTGCCAGCAGTTGGGGGGGGTACGAGCAGTACTTC. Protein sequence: CASSWGGYEQYF.

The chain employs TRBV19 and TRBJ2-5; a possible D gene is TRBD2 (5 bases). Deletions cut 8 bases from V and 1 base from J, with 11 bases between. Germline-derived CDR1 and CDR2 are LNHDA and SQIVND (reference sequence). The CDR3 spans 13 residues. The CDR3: CASARVLQETQYF. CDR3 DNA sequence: TGTGCCAGTGCGAGGGTTCTCCAAGAGACCCAGTACTTC.

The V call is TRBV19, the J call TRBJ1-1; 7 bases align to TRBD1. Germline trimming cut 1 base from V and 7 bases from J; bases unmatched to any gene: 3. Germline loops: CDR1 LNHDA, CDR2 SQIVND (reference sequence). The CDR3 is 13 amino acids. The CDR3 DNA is TGTGCCAGTAGTATAGGACAGGGATTTGAAGCTTTCTTT. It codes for CASSIGQGFEAFF.

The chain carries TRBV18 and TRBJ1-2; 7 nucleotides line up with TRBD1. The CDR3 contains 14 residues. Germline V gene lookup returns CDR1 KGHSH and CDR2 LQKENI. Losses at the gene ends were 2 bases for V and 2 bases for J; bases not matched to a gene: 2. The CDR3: CASSPDRVNYGYTF. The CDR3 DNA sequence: TGTGCCAGCTCACCAGACAGGGTGAACTATGGCTACACCTTC.

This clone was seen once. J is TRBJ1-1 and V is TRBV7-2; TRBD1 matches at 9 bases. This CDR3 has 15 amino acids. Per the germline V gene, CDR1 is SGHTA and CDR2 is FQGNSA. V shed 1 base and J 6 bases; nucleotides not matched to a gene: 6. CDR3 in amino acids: CASSLVQGAVAEAFF. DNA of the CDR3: TGTGCCAGCAGCTTAGTACAGGGGGCGGTAGCTGAAGCTTTCTTT.

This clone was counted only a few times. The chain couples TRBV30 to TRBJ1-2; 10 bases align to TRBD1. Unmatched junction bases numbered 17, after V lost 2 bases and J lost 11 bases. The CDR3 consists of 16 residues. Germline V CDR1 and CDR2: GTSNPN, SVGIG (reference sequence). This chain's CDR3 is CAWSPVGTGVASWYTF. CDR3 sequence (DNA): TGTGCCTGGAGTCCAGTCGGGACAGGGGTTGCCTCTTGGTACACCTTC.

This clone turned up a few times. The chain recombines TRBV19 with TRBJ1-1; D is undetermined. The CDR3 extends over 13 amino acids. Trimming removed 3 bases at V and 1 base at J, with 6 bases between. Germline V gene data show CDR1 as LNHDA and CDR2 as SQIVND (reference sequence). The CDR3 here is CASSIVSNTEAFF. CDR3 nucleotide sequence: TGTGCCAGTAGTATCGTTTCGAACACTGAAGCTTTCTTT.

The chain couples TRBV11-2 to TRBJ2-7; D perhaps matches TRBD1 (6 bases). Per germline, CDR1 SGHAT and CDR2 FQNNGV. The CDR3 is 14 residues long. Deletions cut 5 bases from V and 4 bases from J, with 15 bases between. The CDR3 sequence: CASSMTGTQYEQYF. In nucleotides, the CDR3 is TGTGCCAGCAGCATGACCGGGACACAATACGAGCAGTACTTC.

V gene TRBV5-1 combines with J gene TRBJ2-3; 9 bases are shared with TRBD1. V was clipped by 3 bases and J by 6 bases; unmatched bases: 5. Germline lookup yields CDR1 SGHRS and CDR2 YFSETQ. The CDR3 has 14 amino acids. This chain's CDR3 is CASSSGQGRDTQYF. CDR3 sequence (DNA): TGCGCCAGCAGCTCGGGACAGGGAAGGGATACGCAGTATTTT.

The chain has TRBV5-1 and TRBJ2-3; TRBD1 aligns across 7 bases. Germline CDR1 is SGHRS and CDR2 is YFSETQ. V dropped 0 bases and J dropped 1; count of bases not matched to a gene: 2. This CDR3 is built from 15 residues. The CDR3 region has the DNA TGCGCCAGCAGCTTGGGGGACAGCCGCACAGATACGCAGTATTTT. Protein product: CASSLGDSRTDTQYF.

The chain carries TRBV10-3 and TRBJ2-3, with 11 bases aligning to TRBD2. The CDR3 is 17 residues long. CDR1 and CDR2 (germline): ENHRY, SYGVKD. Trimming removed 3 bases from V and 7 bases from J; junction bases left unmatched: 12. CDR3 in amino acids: CAISDPGTSGLFYTQYF. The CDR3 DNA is TGTGCCATCAGTGACCCCGGGACTAGCGGCCTTTTTTATACGCAGTATTTT.

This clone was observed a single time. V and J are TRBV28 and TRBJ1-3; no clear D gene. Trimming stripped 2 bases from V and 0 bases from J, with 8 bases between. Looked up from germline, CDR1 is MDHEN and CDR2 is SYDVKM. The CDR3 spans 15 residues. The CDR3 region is CASSLNSGSGNTIYF. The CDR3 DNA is TGTGCCAGCAGTTTAAACTCCGGCTCTGGAAACACCATATATTTT.

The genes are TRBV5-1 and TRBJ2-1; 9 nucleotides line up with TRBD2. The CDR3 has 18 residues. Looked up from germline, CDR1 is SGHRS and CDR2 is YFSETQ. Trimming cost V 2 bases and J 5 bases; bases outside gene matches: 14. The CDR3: CASSLAGGPRGRHNEQFF. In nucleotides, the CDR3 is TGCGCCAGCAGCTTAGCGGGAGGCCCTCGTGGGAGACACAATGAGCAGTTCTTC.

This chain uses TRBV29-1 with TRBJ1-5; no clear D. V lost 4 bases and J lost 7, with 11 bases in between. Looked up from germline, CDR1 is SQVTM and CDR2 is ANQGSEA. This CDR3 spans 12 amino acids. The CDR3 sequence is CSVGTGVQPQHF. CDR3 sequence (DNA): TGCAGCGTTGGGACCGGGGTGCAGCCCCAGCATTTT.

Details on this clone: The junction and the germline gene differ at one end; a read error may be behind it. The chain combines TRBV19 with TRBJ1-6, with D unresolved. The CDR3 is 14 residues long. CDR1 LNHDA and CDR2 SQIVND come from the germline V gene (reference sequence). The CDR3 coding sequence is TGTGCCAGTAGAATAGACTCCTATAATTCCCCCCTCCACTTT. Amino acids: CASRIDSYNSPLHF. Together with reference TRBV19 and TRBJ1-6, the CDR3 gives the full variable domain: DGGITQSPKYLFRKEGQNVTLSCEQNLNHDAMYWYRQDPGQGLRLIYYSQIVNDFQKGDIAEGYSVSREKKESFPLTVTSAQKNPTAFYLCASRIDSYNSPLHFGNGTRLTVT.

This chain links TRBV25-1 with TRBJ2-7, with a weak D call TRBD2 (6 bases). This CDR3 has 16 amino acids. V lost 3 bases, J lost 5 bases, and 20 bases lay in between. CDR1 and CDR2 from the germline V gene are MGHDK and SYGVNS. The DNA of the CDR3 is TGTGCCAGCAGTGACACGCCCCCGGGAGTTCCCCACGAGCAGTACTTC. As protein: CASSDTPPGVPHEQYF.

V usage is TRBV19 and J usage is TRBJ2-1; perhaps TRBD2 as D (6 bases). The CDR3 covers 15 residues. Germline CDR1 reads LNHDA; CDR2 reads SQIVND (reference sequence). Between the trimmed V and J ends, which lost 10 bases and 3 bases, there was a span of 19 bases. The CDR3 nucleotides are TGTGCCACCTCAAATCAGGGCGGGGACTACAATGAGCAGTTCTTC. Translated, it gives CATSNQGGDYNEQFF.

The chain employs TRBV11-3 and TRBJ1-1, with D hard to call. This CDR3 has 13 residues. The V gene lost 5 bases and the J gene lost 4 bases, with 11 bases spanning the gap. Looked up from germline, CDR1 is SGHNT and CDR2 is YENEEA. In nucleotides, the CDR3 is TGTGCCAGCAGCCCCCAGCCAGGCACTGAAGCTTTCTTT. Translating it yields CASSPQPGTEAFF.

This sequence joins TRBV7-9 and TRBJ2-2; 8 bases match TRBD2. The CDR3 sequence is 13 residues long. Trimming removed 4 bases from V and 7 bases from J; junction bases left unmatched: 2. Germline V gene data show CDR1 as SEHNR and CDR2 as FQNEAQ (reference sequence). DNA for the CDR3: TGTGCCAGCAGCTCGGCGGGGGGCGGGGAGCTGTTTTTT. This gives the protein CASSSAGGGELFF.

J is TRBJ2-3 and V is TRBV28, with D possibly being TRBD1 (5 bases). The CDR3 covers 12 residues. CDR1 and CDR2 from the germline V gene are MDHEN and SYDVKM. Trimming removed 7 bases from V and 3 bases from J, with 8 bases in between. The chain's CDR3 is CASKRGTDTQYF. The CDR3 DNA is TGTGCCAGCAAAAGGGGTACAGATACGCAGTATTTT.

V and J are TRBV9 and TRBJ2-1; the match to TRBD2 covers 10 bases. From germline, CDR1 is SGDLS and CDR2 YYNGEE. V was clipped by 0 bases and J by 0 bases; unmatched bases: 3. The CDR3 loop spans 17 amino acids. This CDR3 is CASSVGASGSSYNEQFF. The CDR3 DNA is TGTGCCAGCAGCGTAGGGGCTAGCGGGAGCTCCTACAATGAGCAGTTCTTC. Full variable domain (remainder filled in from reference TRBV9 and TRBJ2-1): DSGVTQTPKHLITATGQRVTLRCSPRSGDLSVYWYQQSLDQGLQFLIQYYNGEERAKGNILERFSAQQFPDLHSELNLSSLELGDSALYFCASSVGASGSSYNEQFFGPGTRLTVL.

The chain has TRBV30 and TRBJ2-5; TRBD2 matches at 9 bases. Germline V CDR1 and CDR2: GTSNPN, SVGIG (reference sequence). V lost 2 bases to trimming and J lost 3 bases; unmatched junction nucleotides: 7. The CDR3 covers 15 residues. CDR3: CAWSLGASGKETQYF. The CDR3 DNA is TGTGCCTGGAGTCTTGGTGCTAGCGGGAAAGAGACCCAGTACTTC.